This T cell receptor (beta chain) emerged from a study of T cell responses to AZD1222 COVID-19 vaccine. Study-level findings and limits: Breadth and depth of Spike-specific TCRs rose after two AZD1222 doses. Among AZD1222 vaccinees, only six were seropositive at baseline.

To note about this clone: As yet, its antigen is unknown.

Repertoires were generated with immunoSEQ multiplex PCR, while TCRdb's copy carries only in-frame clones and drops some. This sample has about 180,000 clones; roughly nine tenths occur once, and the top ten carry around 2.6%. The CDR3 length is 13 residues. Per the germline V gene, CDR1 is WSHSY and CDR2 is SAAADI. V lost 10 bases and J lost 0, with 12 bases in between. This sample comprised peripheral blood, obtained on day 0 of AZD1222 vaccination. The sequence was collected from an adult in good health. The chain carries TRBV10-2 and TRBJ1-2; no firm D call. The CDR3 sequence: CATSAQANYGYTF. The DNA for the CDR3 is TGCGCCACCTCGGCCCAGGCTAACTATGGCTACACCTTC.